This is a list of T cell receptor beta chains from one sample in a study of Ad26.COV2.S vaccination and SARS-CoV-2 variants. Clones were read by immunoSEQ multiplex PCR, and TCRdb kept only the in-frame ones, dropping some. The table has 430,000 or so clones, about 88% seen once. The specimen comprised peripheral blood, sampled in a trial of Ad26.COV2.S vaccine versus placebo. The receptors here all came from a person aged 18-65 years who received the Ad26.COV2.S COVID-19 vaccine or a placebo. CDR3s include the opening cysteine and the closing phenylalanine or tryptophan. The order of the fields is V gene, CDR3 length, clone size, D gene, J gene, CDR3 protein, CDR3 DNA. D genes are given only for firm matches. Clone size is not always given. Where it is, it says once, few, many or a class for expanded clones.

>TRBV10-3|14|-|-|TRBJ2-6
CAITPDSGANVLTF
TGTGCCATCACCCCGGACTCTGGGGCCAACGTCCTGACTTTC
>TRBV7-2|15|-|TRBD2|TRBJ2-1
CASSSSSGRYNEQFF
TGTGCCAGCAGCTCCTCCAGCGGGAGGTACAATGAGCAGTTCTTC
>TRBV5-4|17|once|TRBD2|TRBJ2-2
CASSLDAGTTNTGELFF
TGTGCCAGCAGCCTCGACGCCGGGACTACTAACACCGGGGAGCTGTTTTTT
>TRBV5-5|14|-|-|TRBJ2-3
CASRKTREGDTQYF
TGTGCCAGCAGGAAGACTAGGGAAGGAGATACGCAGTATTTT
>TRBV18|14|-|-|TRBJ1-3
CASSPEGPGNTIYF
TGTGCCAGCTCACCAGAGGGGCCAGGAAACACCATATATTTT
>TRBV5-1|15|once|-|TRBJ2-2
CASSLFRARDGELFF
TGCGCCAGCAGCTTGTTCAGGGCGCGCGACGGGGAGCTGTTTTTT
>TRBV5-8|11|-|-|TRBJ2-5
CASSLSETQYF
TGTGCCAGCAGCTTGTCGGAGACCCAGTACTTC
>TRBV4-1|18|-|TRBD1|TRBJ2-2
CASSQKTGRKKTAGELFF
TGCGCCAGCAGCCAAAAGACAGGGCGAAAGAAAACAGCCGGGGAGCTGTTTTTT
>TRBV9|13|-|-|TRBJ2-3
CASSPRGTDTQYF
TGTGCCAGCAGCCCCCGGGGCACAGATACGCAGTATTTT
>TRBV11-2|14|-|TRBD1|TRBJ2-1
CASSFNRGYNEQFF
TGTGCCAGCAGCTTCAACAGGGGGTACAATGAGCAGTTCTTC
>TRBV7-2|16|-|-|TRBJ2-1
CASIPPKPGPNNEQFF
TGTGCCAGCATCCCGCCTAAGCCGGGACCAAACAATGAGCAGTTCTTC
>TRBV29-1|13|-|-|TRBJ1-2
CSVKVTGLYGYTF
TGCAGCGTTAAGGTAACGGGGCTCTATGGCTACACCTTC
>TRBV18|15|-|TRBD1|TRBJ2-7
CASSPSTNRGGEQYF
TGTGCCAGCTCACCCAGTACAAACAGGGGTGGCGAGCAGTACTTC
>TRBV5-1|13|-|-|TRBJ1-1
CASSLSGQAEAFF
TGCGCCAGCAGCTTGAGTGGCCAGGCGGAAGCTTTCTTT
>TRBV19|12|-|-|TRBJ1-5
CASSIFGQPQHF
TGTGCCAGTAGTATATTCGGTCAGCCCCAGCATTTT
>TRBV10-3|13|-|-|TRBJ2-1
CAISAPSRDEQFF
TGTGCCATCAGTGCCCCTAGCAGGGATGAGCAGTTCTTC
>TRBV7-9|14|-|-|TRBJ2-6
CASSPQTGANVLTF
TGTGCCAGCAGCCCTCAGACTGGGGCCAACGTCCTGACTTTC
>TRBV14|16|-|TRBD1|TRBJ1-6
CASSQGRDRVGSPLHF
TGTGCCAGCAGCCAAGGCCGGGACAGGGTGGGCTCACCCCTCCACTTT
>TRBV19|15|once|TRBD1|TRBJ1-2
CASSITFSGGDGYTF
TGTGCCAGTAGTATAACATTTTCAGGGGGCGATGGCTACACCTTC
>TRBV28|15|-|-|TRBJ1-5
CASSLPDTSNQPQHF
TGTGCCAGCAGTTTACCGGACACGAGCAATCAGCCCCAGCATTTT
>TRBV6-5|15|-|-|TRBJ1-2
CASSYSGGTNYGYTF
TGTGCCAGCAGTTACTCGGGAGGGACTAACTATGGCTACACCTTC
>TRBV5-1|16|-|-|TRBJ2-2
CASSSMGAANTGELFF
TGCGCCAGCAGCTCCATGGGGGCGGCTAACACCGGGGAGCTGTTTTTT
>TRBV18|13|-|TRBD1|TRBJ1-1
CASSPRTGAEAFF
TGTGCCAGCTCACCAAGGACAGGCGCTGAAGCTTTCTTT
>TRBV24-1|16|-|TRBD1|TRBJ1-2
CATSDSATGVRDGYTF
TGTGCCACCAGTGATTCCGCCACAGGGGTCAGGGATGGCTACACCTTC
>TRBV6-5|14|few|-|TRBJ1-1
CASVRRVPPSEAFF
TGTGCCTCCGTCCGCAGAGTCCCGCCTAGTGAAGCTTTCTTT
>TRBV5-4|14|few|TRBD2|TRBJ2-1
CASSLGTSGSLQFF
TGTGCCAGCAGCTTGGGGACTAGCGGGAGTTTGCAGTTCTTC
>TRBV19|14|-|TRBD2|TRBJ2-3
CASSSGGAVDTQYF
TGTGCCAGTAGTAGCGGGGGGGCGGTAGATACGCAGTATTTT
>TRBV14|16|-|TRBD1|TRBJ1-6
CASSRGDRGRYSPLHF
TGTGCCAGCAGCCGGGGTGACAGGGGGAGATATTCACCCCTCCACTTT
>TRBV30|13|-|-|TRBJ1-2
CAWSVGSIYGYTF
TGTGCCTGGAGTGTGGGCAGCATCTATGGCTACACCTTC
>TRBV7-9|14|-|TRBD1|TRBJ1-2
CASSWNRGGYGYTF
TGTGCCAGCAGTTGGAACAGGGGAGGCTATGGCTACACCTTC
>TRBV9|14|-|-|TRBJ1-4
CASSAVGDNEKLFF
TGTGCCAGCAGCGCCGTAGGGGATAATGAAAAACTGTTTTTT
>TRBV9|14|-|-|TRBJ1-2
CASSVAPGHYGYTF
TGTGCCAGCAGCGTAGCCCCAGGTCACTATGGCTACACCTTC
>TRBV5-5|16|-|-|TRBJ2-3
CASSLFSAASTDTQYF
TGTGCCAGCAGCTTGTTTTCGGCAGCTAGCACAGATACGCAGTATTTT
>TRBV7-3|14|-|-|TRBJ2-5
CASSLRGSVETQYF
TGTGCCAGCAGCTTAAGGGGGTCGGTAGAGACCCAGTACTTC
>TRBV5-5|15|-|-|TRBJ1-4
CASSLFLRSNEKLFF
TGTGCCAGCAGCTTATTCCTACGGTCGAATGAAAAACTGTTTTTT
>TRBV4-2|15|-|TRBD2|TRBJ2-2
CASSHDGGAVGELFF
TGTGCCAGCAGCCATGACGGGGGGGCAGTCGGGGAGCTGTTTTTT
>TRBV7-2|15|-|-|TRBJ2-7
CASSLRGSGGYEQYF
TGTGCCAGCAGCTTAAGGGGGTCAGGGGGGTACGAGCAGTACTTC
>TRBV5-6|13|-|-|TRBJ2-7
CASSPDGSYEQYF
TGTGCCAGCAGCCCGGACGGAAGCTACGAGCAGTACTTC
>TRBV5-1|16|-|TRBD2|TRBJ2-5
CASSLELAGGLETQYF
TGCGCCAGCAGCTTGGAACTAGCGGGGGGGCTTGAGACCCAGTACTTC
>TRBV3-1/TRBV3-2|16|-|-|TRBJ2-4
CASSQSGSWGKNIQYF
TGTGCCAGCAGCCAGTCAGGTTCGTGGGGCAAAAACATTCAGTACTTC
>TRBV19|13|-|-|TRBJ1-2
CASMKGPNYGYTF
TGTGCCAGTATGAAGGGGCCTAACTATGGCTACACCTTC
>TRBV18|15|-|-|TRBJ2-3
CASSPPGVRTDTQYF
TGTGCCAGCTCACCCCCCGGTGTCCGCACAGATACGCAGTATTTT
>TRBV7-2|18|-|-|TRBJ1-2
CASSPLAGSVLPYYGYTF
TGTGCCAGCAGCCCCCTTGCGGGATCGGTGCTCCCTTACTATGGCTACACCTTC
>TRBV4-3|15|-|-|TRBJ1-3
CASSQVLTSGNTIYF
TGCGCCAGCAGCCAAGTCCTTACCTCTGGAAACACCATATATTTT
>TRBV7-9|16|-|-|TRBJ1-4
CASSTGLSLANEKLFF
TGTGCCAGCAGCACGGGACTATCCCTGGCTAATGAAAAACTGTTTTTT
>TRBV6-2/TRBV6-3|15|few|-|TRBJ1-4
CASSYHRATNEKLFF
TGTGCCAGCAGTTACCACCGTGCAACTAATGAAAAACTGTTTTTT
>TRBV5-1|15|few|TRBD1|TRBJ2-7
CASSLRDRDSAEQYF
TGCGCCAGCAGCTTAAGGGACAGGGACTCCGCCGAGCAGTACTTC
>TRBV11-3|14|-|-|TRBJ1-5
CASSYLQFNQPQHF
TGTGCCAGCAGTTATTTACAGTTCAATCAGCCCCAGCATTTT